The T cell receptor (beta chain) described here comes from a study of identical twins. One entry per CDR3 protein, called by TCRdb with MiXCR from the 5' RACE reads. The sample includes around 280,000 distinct CDR3 sequences, about 8.3% of them seen just once. This clonotype has just a few counts. Antigen specificity is unknown. V was cut by 0 bases and J by 8 bases, with 11 bases left in between. The CDR3 has 15 residues. Per germline, CDR1 MNHNS and CDR2 SASEGT. Study findings and constraints: In zero-insertion analyses, partial confounding could arise from invariant MAIT and iNKT cells. Cord blood's abundant beta clonotypes had fewer insertions, unlike memory repertoires. Excess twin sharing in beta out-of-frame sequences was weaker.

These same data were also listed under a study on yellow fever vaccine responses in identical twins.

The J gene is TRBJ1-6, the V gene TRBV6-1; D unclear. This clonotype was obtained from a woman between 18 and 29 years old in good health. The sequenced sample was memory (CD45RO+) T cells sorted from blood. The CDR3 bases are TGTGCCAGCAGTGAAGCGCCGTACATGGATTCACCCCTCCACTTT. This translates into CASSEAPYMDSPLHF.